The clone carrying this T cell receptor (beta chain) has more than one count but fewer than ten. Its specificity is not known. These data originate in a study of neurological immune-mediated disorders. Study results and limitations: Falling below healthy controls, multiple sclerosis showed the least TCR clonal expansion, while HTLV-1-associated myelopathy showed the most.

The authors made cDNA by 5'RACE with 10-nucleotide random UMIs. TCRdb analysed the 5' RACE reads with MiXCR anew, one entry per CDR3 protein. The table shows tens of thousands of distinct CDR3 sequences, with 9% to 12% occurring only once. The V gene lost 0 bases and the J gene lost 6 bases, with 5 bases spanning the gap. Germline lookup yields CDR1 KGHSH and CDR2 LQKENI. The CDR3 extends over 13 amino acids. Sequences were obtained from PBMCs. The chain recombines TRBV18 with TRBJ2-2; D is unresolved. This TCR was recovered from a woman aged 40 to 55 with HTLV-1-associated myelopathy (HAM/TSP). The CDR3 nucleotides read TGTGCCAGCTCACCACCCCGGTCCGGGGAGCTGTTTTTT. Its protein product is CASSPPRSGELFF.